The clone carrying this T cell receptor beta chain came up once. Its antigen remains unknown. This sample was taken from a study of identifying expanded T cells in peripheral blood. General study results and limits: Over about two and four weeks, about 15 and 18 clones changed, versus 1.2 between replicates. Clone count variance between roughly 2-week samples rose with total template count.

No infections or other immune events were documented during collection. This table comes from immunoSEQ multiplex PCR, and its TCRdb copy is limited to in-frame clones, with some not included. The data contain about 130,000 clones, approximately 86% of them singletons. The TCR sequence derives from a person between 18 and 70 years old in good health. Source material: blood.

The CDR3 nucleotides are TGTGCCAGCAACCGACAGATCATGGGCGGGGAGCTGTTTTTT. Amino acids: CASNRQIMGGELFF. This chain connects TRBV6-5 to TRBJ2-2, with D maybe TRBD1 (5 bases). V lost 7 bases to trimming and J lost 7 bases, with 16 bases between them. Germline CDR1 and CDR2: MNHEY and SVGAGI. The CDR3 loop spans 14 amino acids.